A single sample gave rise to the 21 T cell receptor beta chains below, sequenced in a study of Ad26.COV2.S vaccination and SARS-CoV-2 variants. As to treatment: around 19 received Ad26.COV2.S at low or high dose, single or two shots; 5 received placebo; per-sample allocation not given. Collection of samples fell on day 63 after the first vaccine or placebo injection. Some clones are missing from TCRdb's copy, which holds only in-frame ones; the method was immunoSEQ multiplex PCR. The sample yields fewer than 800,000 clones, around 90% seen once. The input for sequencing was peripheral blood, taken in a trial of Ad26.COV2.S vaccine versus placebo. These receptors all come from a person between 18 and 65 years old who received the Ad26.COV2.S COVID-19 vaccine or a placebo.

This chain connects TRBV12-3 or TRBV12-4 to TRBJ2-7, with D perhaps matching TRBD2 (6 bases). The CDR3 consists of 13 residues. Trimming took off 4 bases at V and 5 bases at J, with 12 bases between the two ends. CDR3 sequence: CASSSGLANEQYF. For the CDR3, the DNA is TGTGCCAGCAGTTCGGGACTGGCAAACGAGCAGTACTTC.

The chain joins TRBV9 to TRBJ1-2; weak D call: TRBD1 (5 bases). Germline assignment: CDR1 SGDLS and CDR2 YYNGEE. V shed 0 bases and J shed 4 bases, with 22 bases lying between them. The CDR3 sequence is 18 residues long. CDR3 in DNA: TGTGCCAGCAGCGTAGCCGGGGGGGAGGACCCCCTGGGCTATGGCTACACCTTC. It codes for CASSVAGGEDPLGYGYTF.

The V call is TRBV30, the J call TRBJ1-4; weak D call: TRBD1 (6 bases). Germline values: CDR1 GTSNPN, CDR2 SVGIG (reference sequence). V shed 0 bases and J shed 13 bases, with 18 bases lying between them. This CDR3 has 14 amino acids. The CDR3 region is CAWSVGGWRGALFF. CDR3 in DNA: TGTGCCTGGAGTGTTGGGGGATGGAGGGGGGCACTGTTTTTT.

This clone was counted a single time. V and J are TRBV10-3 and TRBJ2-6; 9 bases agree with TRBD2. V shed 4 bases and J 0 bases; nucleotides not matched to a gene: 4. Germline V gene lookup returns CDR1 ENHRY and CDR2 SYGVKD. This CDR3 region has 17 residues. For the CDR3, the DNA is TGTGCCATCAGTGGACTAGCGGCGAGCTCTGGGGCCAACGTCCTGACTTTC. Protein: CAISGLAASSGANVLTF.

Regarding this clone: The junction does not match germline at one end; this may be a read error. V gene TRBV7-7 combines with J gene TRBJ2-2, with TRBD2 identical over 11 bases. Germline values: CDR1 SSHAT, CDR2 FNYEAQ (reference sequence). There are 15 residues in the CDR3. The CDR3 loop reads CASSPTSGRAGELFF. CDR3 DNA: TGTGCTAGCAGCCCTACTAGCGGGAGAGCCGGGGAGCTGTTTTTT.

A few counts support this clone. The CDR3 DNA is TGTGCCAGCAGTACTCCAGGACAGGGTTACTACGAGCAGTACTTC. Its translation: CASSTPGQGYYEQYF. This chain connects TRBV6-2 or TRBV6-3 to TRBJ2-7; 8 bases match TRBD1. The CDR3 has 15 amino acids. Germline CDR1 is MNHEY and CDR2 is SVGEGT. Unmatched junction bases numbered 9, after V lost 5 bases and J lost 3 bases.

CDR3 in amino acids: CATQGYEQYF. The CDR3 coding sequence is TGTGCCACCCAGGGCTACGAGCAGTACTTC. The gene calls are TRBV2 and TRBJ2-7, with D perhaps matching TRBD1 (5 bases). Germline V CDR1 and CDR2: SNHLY, FYNNEI. This CDR3 has 10 residues. The V gene lost 10 bases and the J gene lost 3 bases, with 7 bases spanning the gap.

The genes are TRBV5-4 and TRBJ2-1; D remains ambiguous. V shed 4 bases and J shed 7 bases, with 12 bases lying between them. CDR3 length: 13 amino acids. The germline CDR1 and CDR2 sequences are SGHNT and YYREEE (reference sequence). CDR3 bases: TGTGCCAGCAGCCCAAAGTGGGGAAATGAGCAGTTCTTC. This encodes CASSPKWGNEQFF. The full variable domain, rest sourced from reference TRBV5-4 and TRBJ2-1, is ETGVTQSPTHLIKTRGQQVTLRCSSQSGHNTVSWYQQALGQGPQFIFQYYREEENGRGNFPPRFSGLQFPNYSSELNVNALELDDSALYLCASSPKWGNEQFFGPGTRLTVL.

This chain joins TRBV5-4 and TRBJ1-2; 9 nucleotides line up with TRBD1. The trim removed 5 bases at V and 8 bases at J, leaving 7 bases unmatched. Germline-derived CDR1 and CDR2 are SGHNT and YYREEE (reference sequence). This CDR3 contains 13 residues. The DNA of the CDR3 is TGTGCCAGCAGTAAACAGGGGGCATTAGGCTACACCTTC. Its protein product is CASSKQGALGYTF.

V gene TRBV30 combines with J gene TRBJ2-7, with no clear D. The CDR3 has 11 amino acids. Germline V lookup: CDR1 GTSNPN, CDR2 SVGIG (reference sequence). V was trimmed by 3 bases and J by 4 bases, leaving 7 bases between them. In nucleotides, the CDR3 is TGTGCCTGGAGGGAGCAGTACGAGCAGTACTTC. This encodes CAWREQYEQYF.

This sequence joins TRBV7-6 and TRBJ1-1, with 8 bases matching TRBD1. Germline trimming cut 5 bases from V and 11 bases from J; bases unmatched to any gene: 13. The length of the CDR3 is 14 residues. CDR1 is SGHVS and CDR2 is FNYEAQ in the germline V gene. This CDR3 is CASSRTGKDHEAFF. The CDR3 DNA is TGTGCCAGCAGCCGGACAGGGAAAGACCACGAGGCTTTCTTT.

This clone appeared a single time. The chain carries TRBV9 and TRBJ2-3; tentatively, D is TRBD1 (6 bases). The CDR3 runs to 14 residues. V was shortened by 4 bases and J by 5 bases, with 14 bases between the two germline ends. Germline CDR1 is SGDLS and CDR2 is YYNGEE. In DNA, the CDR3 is TGTGCCAGCAGCCTCCAGGGGATCGGAGATACGCAGTATTTT. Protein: CASSLQGIGDTQYF.

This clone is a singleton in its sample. CDR3 amino acids: CASSLALTGVYNSPLHF. For the CDR3, the DNA is TGTGCCAGCAGCTTGGCCCTTACAGGGGTCTATAATTCACCCCTCCACTTT. V gene TRBV5-4 combines with J gene TRBJ1-6; 7 nucleotides match TRBD1. The trim removed 0 bases at V and 3 bases at J, leaving 6 bases unmatched. This CDR3 has 17 amino acids. CDR1 SGHNT and CDR2 YYREEE come from the germline V gene (reference sequence).

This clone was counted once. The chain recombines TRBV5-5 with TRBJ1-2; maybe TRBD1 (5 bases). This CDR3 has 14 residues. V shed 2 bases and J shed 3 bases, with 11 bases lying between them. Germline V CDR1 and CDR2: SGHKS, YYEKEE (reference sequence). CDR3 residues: CASSLFQGYYGYTF. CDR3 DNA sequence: TGTGCCAGCAGCTTATTCCAGGGTTACTATGGCTACACCTTC.

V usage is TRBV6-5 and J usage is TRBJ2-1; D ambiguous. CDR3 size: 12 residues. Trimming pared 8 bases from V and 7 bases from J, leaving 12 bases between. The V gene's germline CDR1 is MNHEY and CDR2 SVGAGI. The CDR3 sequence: CASLTLGNEQFF. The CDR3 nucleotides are TGTGCCAGCCTGACCTTGGGAAATGAGCAGTTCTTC.

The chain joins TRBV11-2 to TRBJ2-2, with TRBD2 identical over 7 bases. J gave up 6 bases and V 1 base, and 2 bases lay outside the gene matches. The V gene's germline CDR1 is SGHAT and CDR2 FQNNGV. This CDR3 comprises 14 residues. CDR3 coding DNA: TGTGCCAGCAGCTTAGCAGCGGGGTCCGGGGAGCTGTTTTTT. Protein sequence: CASSLAAGSGELFF.

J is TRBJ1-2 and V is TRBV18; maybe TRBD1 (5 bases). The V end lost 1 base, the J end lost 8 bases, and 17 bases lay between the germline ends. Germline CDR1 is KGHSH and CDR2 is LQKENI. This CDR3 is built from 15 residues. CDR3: CASSPRDLGEDGYTF. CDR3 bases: TGTGCCAGCTCACCACGGGATTTAGGGGAGGACGGCTACACCTTC.

The CDR3 spells CASSVESGLHYGYTF. Here the CDR3 DNA reads TGTGCCAGCAGCGTAGAATCCGGGCTACACTATGGCTACACCTTC. The V call is TRBV9, the J call TRBJ1-2; D is unclear. The germline gives CDR1 SGDLS, CDR2 YYNGEE. Deletions cut 0 bases from V and 3 bases from J, with 12 bases between. This CDR3 contains 15 residues.

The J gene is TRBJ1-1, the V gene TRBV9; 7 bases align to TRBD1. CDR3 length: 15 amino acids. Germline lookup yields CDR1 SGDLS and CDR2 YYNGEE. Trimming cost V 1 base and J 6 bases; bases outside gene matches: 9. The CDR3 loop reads CASSVSPRQGAEAFF. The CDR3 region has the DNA TGTGCCAGCAGCGTATCCCCCCGACAGGGCGCTGAAGCTTTCTTT. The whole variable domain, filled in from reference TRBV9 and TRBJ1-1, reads DSGVTQTPKHLITATGQRVTLRCSPRSGDLSVYWYQQSLDQGLQFLIQYYNGEERAKGNILERFSAQQFPDLHSELNLSSLELGDSALYFCASSVSPRQGAEAFFGQGTRLTVV.

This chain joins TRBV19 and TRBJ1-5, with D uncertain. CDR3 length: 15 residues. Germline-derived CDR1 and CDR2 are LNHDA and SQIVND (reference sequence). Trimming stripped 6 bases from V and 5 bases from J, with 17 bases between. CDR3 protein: CASSPNSGRDQPQHF. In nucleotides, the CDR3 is TGTGCCAGTAGCCCCAATTCTGGTAGGGATCAGCCCCAGCATTTT. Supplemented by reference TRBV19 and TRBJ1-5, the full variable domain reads DGGITQSPKYLFRKEGQNVTLSCEQNLNHDAMYWYRQDPGQGLRLIYYSQIVNDFQKGDIAEGYSVSREKKESFPLTVTSAQKNPTAFYLCASSPNSGRDQPQHFGDGTRLSIL.

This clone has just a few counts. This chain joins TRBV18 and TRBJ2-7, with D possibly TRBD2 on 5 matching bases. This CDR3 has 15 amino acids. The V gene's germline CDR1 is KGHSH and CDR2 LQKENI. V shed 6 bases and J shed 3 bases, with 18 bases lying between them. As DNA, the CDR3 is TGTGCCAGCTCCCCTGGAGAGGGATGGCGCTACGAGCAGTACTTC. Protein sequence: CASSPGEGWRYEQYF.